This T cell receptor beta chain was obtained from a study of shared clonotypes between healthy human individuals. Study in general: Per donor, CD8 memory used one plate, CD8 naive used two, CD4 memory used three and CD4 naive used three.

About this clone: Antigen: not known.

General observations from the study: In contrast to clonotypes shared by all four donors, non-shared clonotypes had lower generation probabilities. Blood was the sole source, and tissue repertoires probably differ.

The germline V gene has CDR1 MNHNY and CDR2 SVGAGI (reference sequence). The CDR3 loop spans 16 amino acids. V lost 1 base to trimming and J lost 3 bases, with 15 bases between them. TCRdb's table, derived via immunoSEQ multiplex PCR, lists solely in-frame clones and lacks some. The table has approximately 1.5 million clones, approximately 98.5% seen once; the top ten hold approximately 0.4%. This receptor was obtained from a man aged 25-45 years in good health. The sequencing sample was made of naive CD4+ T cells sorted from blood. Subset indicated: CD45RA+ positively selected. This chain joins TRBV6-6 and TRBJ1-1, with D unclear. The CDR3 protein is CASSYFSTRVDTEAFF. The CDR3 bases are TGTGCCAGCAGTTACTTTTCTACCCGGGTCGACACTGAAGCTTTCTTT.